This T cell receptor beta chain came from a study of technical replicates of blood from a few donors (dated by TCRdb to about 2017). There are 11 amino acids in the CDR3, from cysteine to phenylalanine inclusive. Only the CDR3 DNA is retained, 33 bases long and in frame from the first base. Based on the germline V gene, the CDR1 and CDR2 sequences are MGHRA and YSYEKL. V is clipped by 1 base and J by 4 bases, and the sequence between their germline boundaries is 2 bases long. The library was made by the immunoSEQ multiplex PCR assay. Entries here come from immuneACCESS through TCRdb and include only in-frame sequences with V and J called. Some clones fail to appear in such tables; in the studies checked, an unresolved V gene covers under half of the shortfall, and the cause of the remainder is unknown. A total of some 98,000 clones appear in this sample, more than 90% of them only once. Approximately 0.23% of the sample is taken by the ten largest.

With regard to this clone: Its antigen remains undetermined. Base quality data are lacking; no much larger clone is found one base away.

Sequencing was done on a sample of T cells isolated from PBMCs. The chain joins TRBV4-1 to TRBJ2-7, with no D gene named confidently. The source is a human donor in good health. The nucleotide sequence reads TGCGCCAGCAGCCAAGCTTACGAGCAGTACTTC. The translation is CASSQAYEQYF.